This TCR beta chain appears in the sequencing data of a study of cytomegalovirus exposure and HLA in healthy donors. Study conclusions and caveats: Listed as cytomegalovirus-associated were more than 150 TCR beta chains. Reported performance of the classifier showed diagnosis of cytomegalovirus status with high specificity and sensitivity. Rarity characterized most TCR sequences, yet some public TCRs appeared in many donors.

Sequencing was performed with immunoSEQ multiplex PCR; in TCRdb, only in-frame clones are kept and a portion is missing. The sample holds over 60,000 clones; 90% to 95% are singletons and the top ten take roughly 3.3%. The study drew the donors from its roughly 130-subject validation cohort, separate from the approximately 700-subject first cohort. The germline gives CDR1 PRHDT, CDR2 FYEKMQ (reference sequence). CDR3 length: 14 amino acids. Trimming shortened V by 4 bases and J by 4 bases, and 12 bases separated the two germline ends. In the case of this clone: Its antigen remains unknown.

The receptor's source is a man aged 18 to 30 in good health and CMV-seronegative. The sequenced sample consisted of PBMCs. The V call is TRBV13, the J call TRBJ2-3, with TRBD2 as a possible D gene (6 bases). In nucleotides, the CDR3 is TGTGCCAGCAGCTCCGGGAGAGGGGCAGATACGCAGTATTTT. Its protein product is CASSSGRGADTQYF.